The 5 T cell receptor beta chains below come from one sample, sequenced in a study of shared clonotypes between healthy human individuals. The data were produced by immunoSEQ multiplex PCR, yet TCRdb's version contains in-frame clones alone and is incomplete. Counted here are about 2.4 million clones, 90% to 95% occurring once; the ten biggest clones make up 0.36%. Sequencing was carried out using naive CD4+ T cells from PBMCs. Subset given: CD45RA+ positively selected. The receptors originated from a man between 18 and 35 years old in good health. Some clones in this sample may be carry-over from other donors' samples.

A note on this clone: Other nucleotide sequences in the sample specify the same CDR3. V gene TRBV28 combines with J gene TRBJ2-7, with no clear D. Germline V gene data show CDR1 as MDHEN and CDR2 as SYDVKM. This CDR3 has 13 residues. The V and J ends lost 5 bases and 2 bases respectively, with 10 bases between them. In DNA, the CDR3 is TGTGCCAGCAGTCCCGGACCTACCTACGAGCAGTACTTC. Protein product: CASSPGPTYEQYF.

CDR3 residues: CASRPTSGDTQYF. The CDR3 DNA reads as TGTGCCAGTAGGCCCACCTCAGGCGATACGCAGTATTTT. The J gene is TRBJ2-3, the V gene TRBV19; D gene ambiguous. CDR1 is LNHDA, CDR2 SQIVND, per germline (reference sequence). Trimming left V 6 bases short and J 6 bases short, with 13 bases between. The CDR3 is 13 amino acids.

The chain has TRBV28 and TRBJ2-7; possible D gene TRBD2, 5 bases. CDR3 length equals 15 residues. Germline V gene data show CDR1 as MDHEN and CDR2 as SYDVKM. V was clipped by 5 bases and J by 0 bases, with 14 bases between them. For the CDR3, the DNA is TGTGCCAGCAGTGGCCGGGAAACTTTCTCCTACGAGCAGTACTTC. Translating gives CASSGRETFSYEQYF.

The rearrangement uses TRBV6-6 and TRBJ1-4; D gene uncertain. This CDR3 spans 12 amino acids. The germline CDR1 and CDR2 sequences are MNHNY and SVGAGI (reference sequence). Trimming took 6 bases from V and 8 from J, leaving 10 bases between them. CDR3 loop: CASSPNGEKLFF. In DNA, the CDR3 is TGTGCCAGCAGCCCGAACGGGGAAAAACTGTTTTTT.

This clone was seen just once. V is TRBV28 and J is TRBJ2-1; D perhaps matches TRBD2 (6 bases). Germline CDR1 reads MDHEN; CDR2 reads SYDVKM. The CDR3 extends over 15 amino acids. Trimming shortened V by 2 bases and J by 4 bases, and 12 bases separated the two germline ends. The CDR3 spells CASSLGGVRYNEQFF. CDR3 sequence (DNA): TGTGCCAGCAGTTTAGGAGGGGTCCGATACAATGAGCAGTTCTTC.